This entry lists 24 T cell receptor beta chains sequenced from one sample in a study of metastatic and nonmetastatic thyroid tumors. TCRdb reprocessed the PCR reads via MiXCR. The sample contains several thousand clones, 29% of which appear only once. Nobody among the patients had been given any treatment before thyroid surgery. The specimen was adjacent normal tissue. The receptors here all came from a female donor with papillary thyroid cancer or a benign thyroid nodule (not recorded which). Some clones in this sample may be carry-over from other donors' samples.

Details on this clone: The final CDR3 position lacks the conserved phenylalanine or tryptophan, pointing to a likely read error. The CDR3 loop reads CARSFGPVQNDQYY. CDR3 bases: TGTGCCAGAAGTTTTGGGCCAGTTCAAAACGACCAGTACTAC. V is TRBV12-3 or TRBV12-4 and J is TRBJ2-7; D ambiguous. This CDR3 spans 14 amino acids.

The gene calls are TRBV4-1 and TRBJ2-5; 16 bases agree with TRBD2. V shed 4 bases, J shed 0 bases, and the junction held 5 bases outside the gene matches. From germline, CDR1 is MGHRA and CDR2 YSYEKL. CDR3 size: 18 residues. The CDR3 bases are TGCGCCAGCAGCCCGTATGGGACTAGCGGGGGGGACCAAGAGACCCAGTACTTC. This sequence encodes CASSPYGTSGGDQETQYF.

This clone occurred a few times. The V gene is TRBV9, the J gene TRBJ2-5; 13 nucleotides agree with TRBD2. The CDR3 loop spans 17 amino acids. In germline, CDR1 is SGDLS, CDR2 YYNGEE. Trimming took 0 bases from V and 9 from J; bases not matched to a gene: 11. CDR3 nucleotides: TGTGCCAGCAGCGTAGCCGGACTAGCGGGGGAGCAGGGGGCCCAGTACTTC. Its protein product is CASSVAGLAGEQGAQYF.

This clone came up a few times. The chain is built from TRBV28 and TRBJ2-7; possible D gene TRBD1, 6 bases. V was clipped by 7 bases and J by 3 bases, with 19 bases between them. Germline CDR1 is MDHEN and CDR2 is SYDVKM. The CDR3 consists of 15 residues. CDR3 amino acids: CASTHPGHGLYEQYF. CDR3 bases: TGTGCCAGCACCCACCCGGGACATGGCCTCTACGAGCAGTACTTC.

This rearrangement joins TRBV12-3 or TRBV12-4 to TRBJ2-1; D tentatively reads TRBD1 or TRBD2 (5 bases each). The CDR3 is 14 amino acids. V lost 3 bases to trimming and J lost 9 bases, with 15 bases between them. CDR3 amino acids: CASSFGLGVGEQFF. DNA for the CDR3: TGTGCCAGCAGTTTTGGGTTGGGGGTGGGTGAGCAGTTCTTC.

Judged by abundance, this clone is medium-sized. The chain employs TRBV27 and TRBJ2-5; TRBD1 agrees at 8 bases. Trimming took 5 bases from V and 5 from J; bases not matched to a gene: 7. The germline V gene has CDR1 MNHEY and CDR2 SMNVEV (reference sequence). The CDR3 is made up of 14 amino acids. The CDR3 sequence: CASSPDRGMETQYF. Here the CDR3 DNA reads TGTGCCAGCAGTCCCGACAGGGGAATGGAGACCCAGTACTTC.

This clone was counted only a few times. Here the CDR3 DNA reads TGTGCCAGCAGTTACGGTATGTGGGGACTTGCTTACAATGAGCAGTTCTTC. It translates to CASSYGMWGLAYNEQFF. The chain combines TRBV6-2 or TRBV6-3 with TRBJ2-1; the D gene is possibly TRBD2 (6 bases). V gave up 2 bases and J gave up 4 bases, with 18 bases separating them. Germline loops: CDR1 MNHEY, CDR2 SVGEGT. The CDR3 is made up of 17 amino acids.

The sample holds a few counts of this clone. The gene calls are TRBV24-1 and TRBJ2-3; 10 nucleotides line up with TRBD2. V was clipped by 5 bases and J by 3 bases; unmatched bases: 4. The CDR3 is 15 residues long. The germline V gene encodes CDR1 KGHDR and CDR2 SFDVKD. This CDR3 is CATSAASGRTDTQYF. Written as DNA, the CDR3 is TGTGCCACCAGTGCGGCTAGCGGGAGAACAGATACGCAGTATTTT.

The V gene is TRBV19, the J gene TRBJ2-7; perhaps D is TRBD1 or TRBD2 (5 bases each). From germline, CDR1 is LNHDA and CDR2 SQIVND (reference sequence). There are 15 residues in the CDR3. V was cut by 5 bases and J by 4 bases, with 18 bases left in between. CDR3 in amino acids: CASSPVEGREYEQYF. The CDR3 DNA sequence: TGTGCCAGTAGTCCCGTCGAGGGCAGGGAATACGAGCAGTACTTC.

Within the sample, this clone is medium-sized. The V gene is TRBV5-6, the J gene TRBJ1-2; D uncertain. CDR1 is SGHDT, CDR2 YYEEEE, per germline. Trimming shortened V by 6 bases and J by 5 bases, and 11 bases separated the two germline ends. This CDR3 region has 12 residues. The CDR3 sequence is CASKPVGYGYTF. The CDR3, as DNA: TGTGCCAGCAAACCGGTCGGATATGGCTACACCTTC.

This clone was picked up a small number of times. The CDR3 protein is CASIDAGGRNTEAFF. In DNA, the CDR3 is TGTGCCAGCATCGATGCAGGGGGCCGGAACACTGAAGCTTTCTTT. This chain uses TRBV6-1 with TRBJ1-1, with 8 bases matching TRBD1. The length of the CDR3 is 15 residues. V shed 7 bases and J 1 base; nucleotides not matched to a gene: 8. Looked up from germline, CDR1 is MNHNS and CDR2 is SASEGT.

By frequency in the sample, this clone is medium-sized (0.01 to 0.1%). In nucleotides, the CDR3 is TGTGCCAGCAGCGCCAGGATTTCCGCGGGAGCCAGCACAGATACGCAGTATTTT. It specifies CASSARISAGASTDTQYF. The chain carries TRBV11-2 and TRBJ2-3; 7 bases are a match to TRBD2. CDR1 and CDR2 (germline): SGHAT, FQNNGV. There are 18 residues in the CDR3. Unmatched junction bases numbered 14, after V lost 5 bases and J lost 0 bases.

By proportion, this clone is medium-sized (0.01 to 0.1%). V and J are TRBV14 and TRBJ2-7; D is possibly TRBD1 or TRBD2 (5 bases each). This CDR3 spans 16 amino acids. Germline CDR1 is SGHDN and CDR2 is FVKESK. Trimming took off 1 base at V and 6 bases at J, with 19 bases between the two ends. The CDR3 DNA reads TGTGCCAGCAGCCAAGGCCCCGGGACCTCGTTCGGCGAGCAGTACTTC. It translates to CASSQGPGTSFGEQYF.

This clone was recorded a few times. One end of the junction does not line up with germline, which may come from a read error. V is TRBV6-1 and J is TRBJ1-1; 7 nucleotides line up with TRBD1. Looked up from germline, CDR1 is MNHNS and CDR2 is SASEGT. This CDR3 contains 15 residues. The CDR3 sequence is CASKKGDREGAEAFF. CDR3 nucleotide sequence: TGTGCCAGCAAAAAGGGAGACAGGGAGGGCGCTGAAGCCTTCTTT.

The gene calls are TRBV10-1 and TRBJ1-4; D is unclear. Germline V gene data show CDR1 as WNHNN and CDR2 as SYGVQD (reference sequence). The CDR3 totals 13 residues. V was pared by 3 bases and J by 5 bases, with 7 bases between. The CDR3 loop is CASSEDGNEKLFF. In DNA form, the CDR3 reads TGCGCCAGCAGTGAAGACGGCAATGAAAAACTGTTTTTT.

This clone was seen at least ten times. The chain links TRBV3-1 to TRBJ2-5; D possibly corresponds to TRBD2 (6 bases). This CDR3 is built from 17 residues. Germline V gene sequence: CDR1 LGHDT, CDR2 YNNKEL (reference sequence). V was cut by 0 bases and J by 0 bases, with 14 bases left in between. The CDR3 sequence is CASSQEGSGGYQETQYF. CDR3 sequence (DNA): TGTGCCAGCAGCCAAGAGGGTAGCGGAGGGTACCAAGAGACCCAGTACTTC.

The chain combines TRBV6-1 with TRBJ2-1; D gene ambiguous. Trimming pared 10 bases from V and 8 bases from J, leaving 9 bases between. Looked up from germline, CDR1 is MNHNS and CDR2 is SASEGT. There are 10 residues in the CDR3. The CDR3 nucleotides are TGTGCCACCGGAGAGGATGAGCAGTTCTTC. Translation gives CATGEDEQFF.

This clone was picked up many times. The chain is built from TRBV3-1 and TRBJ2-6; 7 bases map to TRBD1. CDR1 and CDR2 from the germline V gene are LGHDT and YNNKEL (reference sequence). This CDR3 has 16 amino acids. V lost 6 bases and J lost 3; bases outside the gene matches: 8. CDR3 coding DNA: TGTGCCAGCAGGCGACAGGGAATCGGTGGGGCCAACGTCCTGACTTTC. Translated, it gives CASRRQGIGGANVLTF.

Concerning this clone: Sequence at one end of the junction differs from germline and may be a read error. This chain connects TRBV6-1 to TRBJ2-3; D gene ambiguous. Per the germline V gene, CDR1 is MNHNS and CDR2 is SASEGT. The CDR3 extends over 12 amino acids. CDR3 loop: CASSGSSDTHYF. For the CDR3, the DNA is TGTGCCAGCAGTGGCAGCTCGGATACGCATTATTTT.

The V and J genes are TRBV27 and TRBJ2-1; 9 bases are a match to TRBD2. The germline V gene encodes CDR1 MNHEY and CDR2 SMNVEV (reference sequence). This CDR3 contains 15 residues. V shed 2 bases, J shed 9 bases, and the junction held 8 bases outside the gene matches. In DNA, the CDR3 is TGTGCCAGCAGTTTAAGTCTAGCGGGAATCGGTGAGCAGTTCTTC. Its translation is CASSLSLAGIGEQFF.

The rearrangement joins TRBV20-1 to TRBJ1-6, with 7 bases matching TRBD1. Germline V lookup: CDR1 DFQATT, CDR2 SNEGSKA (reference sequence). The CDR3 has 15 amino acids. J gave up 9 bases and V 5 bases, and 13 bases lay outside the gene matches. CDR3 sequence (DNA): TGCAGTGCTCGGGGAGGGACAGAGGTTATTTCACCCCTCCACTTT. Its protein product is CSARGGTEVISPLHF.

This rearrangement joins TRBV5-1 to TRBJ2-7, with D uncertain. CDR1 is SGHRS and CDR2 is YFSETQ in the germline V gene. V lost 4 bases and J lost 6, with 14 bases in between. This CDR3 region has 13 residues. CDR3 in DNA: TGCGCCAGCAGCCCCCTGGAGTCTCGCGAGCAGTACTTC. As protein: CASSPLESREQYF.

This chain uses TRBV20-1 with TRBJ2-5; the D gene is possibly TRBD2 (6 bases). The J call may not be correct, given that the DNA end is closer to TRBJ2-1. The CDR3 consists of 14 residues. Germline CDR1 DFQATT, CDR2 SNEGSKA (reference sequence). As DNA, the CDR3 is TGCAGTGCTAGCTTATCGGCGGGACCGGACATACAGTTCTTC. As protein: CSASLSAGPDIQFF.

This chain joins TRBV27 and TRBJ2-7; 9 positions match TRBD2. The CDR3 is 16 residues long. V gave up 6 bases and J gave up 2 bases; unmatched junction bases: 11. CDR1 and CDR2 (germline): MNHEY, SMNVEV (reference sequence). The CDR3 DNA is TGTGCCAGCAGGACCCTGACAAGCGGGGGGCCCTACGAGCAGTACTTC. It is translated as CASRTLTSGGPYEQYF.